A selection of T cell receptor beta chains follows, all from one sample in a study of blood T cell repertoires in COVID-19. Only in-frame clones appear in the TCRdb table, and some are missing; sequencing was by immunoSEQ multiplex PCR. This sample has 120,000 or so clones; under 85% occur once, and the top ten carry about 12%. Source material: peripheral blood. The receptors stem from a man in his 60s with acute or convalescent COVID-19. Both conserved end residues are part of each CDR3. Each record gives: J gene, clone size, D gene, V gene, CDR3 protein, CDR3 DNA. A D gene is named only where the DNA matches it firmly. Where a row states a size, it is once, few, many or the class of an expanded clone; other rows omit it.

j_call: TRBJ1-2; clone_size: .; d_call: .; v_call: TRBV12-5; cdr3_aa: CASGTAGSYGYTF; cdr3_nt: TGTGCTAGTGGAACGGCGGGGTCCTATGGCTACACCTTC
j_call: TRBJ2-7; clone_size: .; d_call: .; v_call: TRBV3-1/TRBV3-2; cdr3_aa: CASSQVSVVEQYF; cdr3_nt: TGTGCCAGCAGCCAAGTGTCAGTGGTCGAGCAGTACTTC
j_call: TRBJ1-3; clone_size: .; d_call: TRBD1; v_call: TRBV7-9; cdr3_aa: CASSPRDRPLGNTIYF; cdr3_nt: TGTGCCAGCAGCCCCCGGGACAGGCCCCTAGGAAACACCATATATTTT
j_call: TRBJ1-2; clone_size: .; d_call: .; v_call: TRBV28; cdr3_aa: CASTLRRGMVGLYTF; cdr3_nt: TGTGCCAGCACCTTACGGCGGGGCATGGTCGGCCTATACACCTTC
j_call: TRBJ1-4; clone_size: .; d_call: TRBD1; v_call: TRBV7-8; cdr3_aa: CASSRGTGQREKLFF; cdr3_nt: TGTGCCAGCAGCAGGGGGACAGGCCAGAGGGAAAAACTGTTTTTT
j_call: TRBJ1-2; clone_size: .; d_call: TRBD1; v_call: TRBV27; cdr3_aa: CASSLYPTGGYGYTF; cdr3_nt: TGTGCCAGCAGTTTATATCCGACAGGGGGCTATGGCTACACCTTC
j_call: TRBJ2-3; clone_size: .; d_call: .; v_call: TRBV5-1; cdr3_aa: CASSLAQGPWADTQYF; cdr3_nt: TGCGCCAGCAGCTTGGCCCAGGGTCCGTGGGCAGATACGCAGTATTTT
j_call: TRBJ1-5; clone_size: .; d_call: .; v_call: TRBV3-1/TRBV3-2; cdr3_aa: CASSQAYNQPQHF; cdr3_nt: TGTGCCAGCAGCCAAGCCTACAATCAGCCCCAGCATTTT
j_call: TRBJ1-1; clone_size: few; d_call: .; v_call: TRBV7-8; cdr3_aa: CASSSRGNTEAFF; cdr3_nt: TGTGCCAGCAGCTCCCGAGGGAACACTGAAGCTTTCTTT
j_call: TRBJ2-7; clone_size: .; d_call: TRBD1; v_call: TRBV27; cdr3_aa: CASSPDRDYEQYF; cdr3_nt: TGTGCCAGCAGCCCCGACAGGGACTACGAGCAGTACTTC